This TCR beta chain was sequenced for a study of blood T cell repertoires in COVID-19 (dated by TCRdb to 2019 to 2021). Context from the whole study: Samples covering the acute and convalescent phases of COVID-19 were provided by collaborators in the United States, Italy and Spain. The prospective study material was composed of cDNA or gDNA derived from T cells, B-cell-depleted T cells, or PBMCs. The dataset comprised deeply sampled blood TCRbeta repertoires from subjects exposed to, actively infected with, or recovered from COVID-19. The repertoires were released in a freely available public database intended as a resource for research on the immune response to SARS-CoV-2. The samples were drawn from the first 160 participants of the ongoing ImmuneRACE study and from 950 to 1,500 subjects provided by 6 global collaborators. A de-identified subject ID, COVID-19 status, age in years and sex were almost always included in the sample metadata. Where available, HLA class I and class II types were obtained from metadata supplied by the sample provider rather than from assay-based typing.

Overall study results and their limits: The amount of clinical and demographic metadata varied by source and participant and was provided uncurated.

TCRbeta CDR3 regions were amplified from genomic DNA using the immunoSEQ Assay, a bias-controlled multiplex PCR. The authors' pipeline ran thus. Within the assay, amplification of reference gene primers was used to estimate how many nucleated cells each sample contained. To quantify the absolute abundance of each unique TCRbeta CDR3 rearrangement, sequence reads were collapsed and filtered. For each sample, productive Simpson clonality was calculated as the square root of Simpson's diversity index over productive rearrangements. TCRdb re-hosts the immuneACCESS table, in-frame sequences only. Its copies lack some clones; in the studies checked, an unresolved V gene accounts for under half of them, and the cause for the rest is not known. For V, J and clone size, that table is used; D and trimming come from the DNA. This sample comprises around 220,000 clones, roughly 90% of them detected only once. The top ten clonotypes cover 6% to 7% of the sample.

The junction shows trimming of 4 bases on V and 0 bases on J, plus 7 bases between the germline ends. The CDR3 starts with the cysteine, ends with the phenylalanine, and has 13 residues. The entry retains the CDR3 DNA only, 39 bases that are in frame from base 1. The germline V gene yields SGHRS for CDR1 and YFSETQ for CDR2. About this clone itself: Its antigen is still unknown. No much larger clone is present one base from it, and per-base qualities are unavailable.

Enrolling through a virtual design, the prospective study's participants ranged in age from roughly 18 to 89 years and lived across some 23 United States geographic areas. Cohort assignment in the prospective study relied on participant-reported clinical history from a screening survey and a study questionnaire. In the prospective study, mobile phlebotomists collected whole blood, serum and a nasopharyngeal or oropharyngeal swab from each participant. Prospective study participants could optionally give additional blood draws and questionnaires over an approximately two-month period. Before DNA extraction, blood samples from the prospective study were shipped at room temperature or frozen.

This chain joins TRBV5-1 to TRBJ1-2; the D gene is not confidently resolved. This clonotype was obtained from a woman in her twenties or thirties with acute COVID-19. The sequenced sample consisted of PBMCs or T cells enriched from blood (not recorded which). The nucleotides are TGCGCCAGCAGCCCACAATCTAACTATGGCTACACCTTC. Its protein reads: CASSPQSNYGYTF. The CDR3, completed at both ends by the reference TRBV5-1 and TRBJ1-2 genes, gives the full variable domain KAGVTQTPRYLIKTRGQQVTLSCSPISGHRSVSWYQQTPGQGLQFLFEYFSETQRNKGNFPGRFSGRQFSNSRSEMNVSTLELGDSALYLCASSPQSNYGYTFGSGTRLTVV.